Below are 23 T cell receptor beta chains sequenced from a single sample in a study of blood T cell repertoires in COVID-19. Assay used: immunoSEQ multiplex PCR; TCRdb lists only in-frame clones, some missing. The sample lists under 200,000 clones, 88% occurring once. Sequencing was done on a sample of peripheral blood. These receptors all come from a man aged 45-65 years who had recovered from COVID-19.

This chain links TRBV6-1 with TRBJ2-7; 11 bases are shared with TRBD1. This CDR3 region has 15 residues. Per the germline V gene, CDR1 is MNHNS and CDR2 is SASEGT. V gave up 3 bases and J gave up 5 bases; unmatched junction bases: 6. The CDR3 sequence: CASSEGQGGKDEQYF. In nucleotides, the CDR3 is TGTGCCAGCAGTGAGGGACAGGGGGGGAAAGACGAGCAGTACTTC.

The chain joins TRBV7-8 to TRBJ2-2; D not certain. The CDR3 covers 12 residues. CDR1 is SGHVS and CDR2 is FQNEAQ in the germline V gene. Between the trimmed V and J ends, which lost 5 bases and 7 bases, there was a span of 8 bases. CDR3 in amino acids: CASSPPGGELFF. The CDR3 DNA follows: TGTGCCAGCAGCCCCCCGGGCGGGGAGCTGTTTTTT.

The genes are TRBV1 and TRBJ2-1; the table names TRBD1, a call not compared with the DNA. TRBV1 is a known pseudogene. The CDR3 totals 15 residues. The CDR3 loop reads CTSSQDRLGGNEQFF. CDR3 DNA: TGCACCAGCAGCCAAGATAGGCTAGGGGGCAATGAGCAGTTCTTC.

The chain is built from TRBV13 and TRBJ1-2; D uncertain. CDR1 and CDR2 from the germline V gene are PRHDT and FYEKMQ (reference sequence). The germline V and J ends were trimmed by 5 bases and 2 bases, with 15 bases remaining between them. CDR3 length: 15 residues. As DNA, the CDR3 is TGTGCCAGCAGCCAAAGAGGGCTGAAAAACTATGGCTACACCTTC. It codes for CASSQRGLKNYGYTF.

This chain connects TRBV18 to TRBJ1-2; TRBD1 might be the D (6 bases). Per the germline V gene, CDR1 is KGHSH and CDR2 is LQKENI. This CDR3 contains 13 residues. Trimming took 2 bases from V and 5 from J, leaving 9 bases between them. CDR3: CASSPNREYGYTF. CDR3 nucleotide sequence: TGTGCCAGCTCACCAAACAGGGAGTATGGCTACACCTTC.

This clone appeared a single time. The chain couples TRBV9 to TRBJ1-1, with 8 bases fitting TRBD1. This CDR3 is built from 14 residues. J gave up 4 bases and V 2 bases, and 4 bases lay outside the gene matches. The germline V gene has CDR1 SGDLS and CDR2 YYNGEE. CDR3 in DNA: TGTGCCAGCAGCGTGGACAGGGCTGGCACTGAAGCTTTCTTT. Translating gives CASSVDRAGTEAFF.

CDR3: CASSPGNSYNEQFF. The CDR3 region has the DNA TGCGCCAGCAGCCCCGGGAACTCCTACAATGAGCAGTTCTTC. The gene calls are TRBV4-3 and TRBJ2-1; maybe TRBD2 (5 bases). V was shortened by 4 bases and J by 0 bases, with 7 bases between the two germline ends. CDR1 LGHNA and CDR2 YSLEER come from the germline V gene. This CDR3 comprises 14 residues.

This clone was counted only a few times. V usage is TRBV27 and J usage is TRBJ1-2; TRBD1 aligns across 8 bases. The germline V gene encodes CDR1 MNHEY and CDR2 SMNVEV (reference sequence). V shed 3 bases and J 7 bases; nucleotides not matched to a gene: 4. The CDR3 is 13 residues long. CDR3 in amino acids: CASSFKQGGGYTF. The CDR3 coding sequence is TGTGCCAGCAGTTTCAAACAGGGGGGTGGCTACACCTTC.

The chain employs TRBV4-3 and TRBJ2-4, with 10 nucleotides matching TRBD1. CDR1 is LGHNA and CDR2 is YSLEER in the germline V gene. The CDR3 sequence is 14 residues long. V lost 4 bases, J lost 8 bases, and 5 bases stayed unmatched. The CDR3 nucleotides are TGCGCCAGCAGCCCGGGACAGGGGAGGTACATTCAGTACTTC. The encoded protein is CASSPGQGRYIQYF.

The CDR3 DNA sequence: TGTGCCAGCAGCGTATCAGTCGGACAGAACTATGGCTACACCTTC. Translating it yields CASSVSVGQNYGYTF. The chain has TRBV9 and TRBJ1-2; weak D call: TRBD1 (6 bases). CDR3 length equals 15 residues. V was trimmed by 1 base and J by 2 bases, leaving 12 bases between them. The germline V gene encodes CDR1 SGDLS and CDR2 YYNGEE.

The chain couples TRBV27 to TRBJ2-7, with a weak D call TRBD2 (5 bases). V dropped 5 bases and J dropped 5 bases, with 19 bases sitting between them. The CDR3 is 15 residues long. The germline CDR1 and CDR2 sequences are MNHEY and SMNVEV (reference sequence). CDR3 amino acids: CASSAFRGGGNEQYF. The CDR3 DNA reads TGTGCCAGCAGTGCCTTCCGAGGAGGTGGCAACGAGCAGTACTTC.

The chain is built from TRBV25-1 and TRBJ1-2; 8 positions match TRBD1. Trimming cost V 4 bases and J 6 bases; bases outside gene matches: 4. CDR1 is MGHDK and CDR2 is SYGVNS in the germline V gene. This CDR3 has 13 amino acids. The CDR3 sequence: CASSAGQGHGYTF. The DNA of the CDR3 is TGTGCCAGCAGTGCCGGACAGGGCCATGGCTACACCTTC.

The chain uses TRBV28 and TRBJ2-1, with 9 bases fitting TRBD2. V lost 4 bases to trimming and J lost 0 bases; unmatched junction nucleotides: 13. In germline, CDR1 is MDHEN, CDR2 SYDVKM. The CDR3 covers 19 residues. As DNA, the CDR3 is TGTGCCAGCAGTTACGGCCTATGGAGCGGGGGGAACTCCTACAATGAGCAGTTCTTC. The encoded protein is CASSYGLWSGGNSYNEQFF.

The chain couples TRBV12-3 or TRBV12-4 to TRBJ2-1; weak D call: TRBD1 (6 bases). Trimming removed 5 bases from V and 4 bases from J, with 9 bases in between. The CDR3 loop spans 13 amino acids. DNA for the CDR3: TGTGCCAGCAGTCCAACAGGGTACAATGAGCAGTTCTTC. This translates into CASSPTGYNEQFF.

This clone was seen only a few times. J is TRBJ2-2 and V is TRBV19; tentatively, D is TRBD2 (7 bases). V was trimmed by 8 bases and J by 5 bases, leaving 12 bases between them. CDR1 LNHDA and CDR2 SQIVND come from the germline V gene (reference sequence). This CDR3 comprises 13 residues. The CDR3, as DNA: TGTGCCAGTCGGGGGGCGCGGACCGGGGAGCTGTTTTTT. This translates into CASRGARTGELFF. The variable domain in full, completed from reference TRBV19 and TRBJ2-2, reads DGGITQSPKYLFRKEGQNVTLSCEQNLNHDAMYWYRQDPGQGLRLIYYSQIVNDFQKGDIAEGYSVSREKKESFPLTVTSAQKNPTAFYLCASRGARTGELFFGEGSRLTVL.

The rearrangement joins TRBV21-1 to TRBJ2-2; TRBD2, the table's D call, was not compared with the DNA. TRBV21-1 is designated a pseudogene. This CDR3 contains 16 residues. The CDR3 DNA reads TGTGCCAGCAGCAACGGGCGGGACTCCAACACCGGGGAGCTGTTTTTT. This codes for CASSNGRDSNTGELFF.

The V gene is TRBV9, the J gene TRBJ2-6; TRBD2 might be the D (6 bases). The CDR3 contains 15 residues. Germline V gene sequence: CDR1 SGDLS, CDR2 YYNGEE. The germline V and J ends were trimmed by 2 bases and 4 bases, with 10 bases remaining between them. This CDR3 is CASSVRAGGANVLTF. CDR3 bases: TGTGCCAGCAGCGTGAGGGCGGGAGGGGCCAACGTCCTGACTTTC.

This clone has a single count. Additional DNA sequences in this sample encode the identical CDR3. The chain has TRBV19 and TRBJ2-2, with TRBD1 matching 8 bases. V shed 5 bases, J shed 0 bases, and the junction held 5 bases outside the gene matches. Germline-derived CDR1 and CDR2 are LNHDA and SQIVND (reference sequence). CDR3 length equals 16 residues. The CDR3: CASSGGQGSNTGELFF. The CDR3 bases are TGTGCCAGTAGTGGAGGACAGGGTTCGAACACCGGGGAGCTGTTTTTT. Combining the CDR3 with reference TRBV19 and TRBJ2-2 gives the whole variable domain DGGITQSPKYLFRKEGQNVTLSCEQNLNHDAMYWYRQDPGQGLRLIYYSQIVNDFQKGDIAEGYSVSREKKESFPLTVTSAQKNPTAFYLCASSGGQGSNTGELFFGEGSRLTVL.

This clone was seen once. The genes are TRBV6-2 or TRBV6-3 and TRBJ2-7, with 8 nucleotides matching TRBD2. The V gene's germline CDR1 is MNHEY and CDR2 SVGEGT. The CDR3 spans 13 residues. V shed 6 bases and J 7 bases; nucleotides not matched to a gene: 8. The DNA of the CDR3 is TGTGCCAGCAGCCCAGCGGGAGTGGTTGAGCAGTACTTC. It specifies CASSPAGVVEQYF.

This clone was seen only once. The chain recombines TRBV7-2 with TRBJ2-5; 9 nucleotides match TRBD2. Germline assignment: CDR1 SGHTA and CDR2 FQGNSA. The CDR3 is made up of 17 amino acids. J gave up 2 bases and V 1 base, and 8 bases lay outside the gene matches. CDR3 amino acids: CASSLGSGGGHQETQYF. Here the CDR3 DNA reads TGTGCCAGCAGCTTAGGTAGCGGGGGAGGGCATCAAGAGACCCAGTACTTC.

This sequence joins TRBV4-3 and TRBJ2-5; possibly TRBD2 for D (6 bases). Germline lookup yields CDR1 LGHNA and CDR2 YSLEER. The V end lost 0 bases, the J end lost 9 bases, and 17 bases lay between the germline ends. The CDR3 length is 15 residues. The CDR3 sequence is CASSQEEGTSGAQYF. The CDR3 region has the DNA TGCGCCAGCAGCCAAGAGGAGGGCACATCGGGGGCCCAGTACTTC.

This chain joins TRBV11-1 and TRBJ1-2; 8 bases agree with TRBD1. CDR1 is SGHAT and CDR2 is FQDESV in the germline V gene (reference sequence). The CDR3 runs 14 residues. The junction had 5 bases not matched to a gene; V was cut back by 2 bases and J by 6 bases. CDR3 nucleotide sequence: TGTGCCAGCAGCTTACTGAGGACAGGGAATGGCTACACCTTC. It translates to CASSLLRTGNGYTF.

The rearrangement links TRBV7-9 to TRBJ2-1; 10 bases are a match to TRBD2. The germline V gene encodes CDR1 SEHNR and CDR2 FQNEAQ (reference sequence). The CDR3 spans 14 residues. The trim removed 5 bases at V and 8 bases at J, leaving 6 bases unmatched. The CDR3 protein is CASSQGLASHEQFF. The DNA for the CDR3 is TGTGCCAGCAGCCAGGGACTAGCGTCCCATGAGCAGTTCTTC.